The 8 T cell receptor beta chains below were found in one sample sequenced in a study of identical twins. TCRdb fed the 5' RACE reads into MiXCR, producing one record per CDR3 protein. The sample carries 500,000 to 650,000 distinct CDR3 sequences, 20% to 25% recorded once. The data also belong to a second study, concerning yellow fever vaccine responses in identical twins.

Material: CD4+ T cells sorted from blood. These receptors all stem from a woman between 18 and 29 years old in good health.

V and J are TRBV25-1 and TRBJ1-2; no clear D. Deletions cut 2 bases from V and 2 bases from J, with 3 bases between. Germline CDR1 reads MGHDK; CDR2 reads SYGVNS. CDR3 length equals 12 residues. This chain's CDR3 is CASSEINYGYTF. CDR3 sequence (DNA): TGTGCCAGCAGTGAAATCAACTATGGCTACACCTTC.

This clonotype appeared once. The gene calls are TRBV5-6 and TRBJ2-3; D perhaps matches TRBD2 (7 bases). This CDR3 is built from 15 residues. Germline V gives CDR1 SGHDT, CDR2 YYEEEE. Trimming removed 2 bases at V and 7 bases at J, with 17 bases between. The CDR3 coding sequence is TGTGCCAGCAGCTTTCGGGGGGCCGCTCTATATACGCAGTATTTT. It codes for CASSFRGAALYTQYF.

This clonotype was detected only a few times. This sequence joins TRBV11-2 and TRBJ2-5; either TRBD1 or TRBD2 may supply D (5 bases each). The CDR3 consists of 14 residues. Germline CDR1 and CDR2: SGHAT and FQNNGV. V shed 1 base and J shed 7 bases, with 13 bases lying between them. The CDR3 sequence is CASSLGATGGTQYF. As DNA, the CDR3 is TGTGCCAGCAGCTTAGGCGCGACTGGGGGGACCCAGTACTTC.

The genes are TRBV12-3 or TRBV12-4 and TRBJ1-5; D is unclear. Deletions cut 0 bases from V and 0 bases from J, with 9 bases between. CDR3 length: 16 residues. CDR3 coding DNA: TGTGCCAGCAGTTTAGCGGGCCGCTATAGCAATCAGCCCCAGCATTTT. This sequence encodes CASSLAGRYSNQPQHF.

The J gene is TRBJ2-1, the V gene TRBV20-1, with D perhaps TRBD2 (6 bases). The CDR3 has 14 residues. V was pared by 0 bases and J by 12 bases, with 18 bases between. The germline CDR1 and CDR2 sequences are DFQATT and SNEGSKA (reference sequence). The CDR3 protein is CSARDRDFLPGQFF. CDR3 DNA: TGCAGTGCTAGAGACCGGGACTTCCTGCCGGGGCAGTTCTTC.

The chain couples TRBV12-3 or TRBV12-4 to TRBJ2-5, with TRBD2 identical over 9 bases. With V trimmed by 6 bases and J by 5 bases, 13 bases remained unmatched. The length of the CDR3 is 16 residues. The CDR3 protein is CASSPGLATRGETQYF. The CDR3 DNA follows: TGTGCCAGCAGCCCAGGACTAGCGACGAGGGGGGAGACCCAGTACTTC.

The chain has TRBV10-3 and TRBJ2-7; D is unresolved. Trimming took off 3 bases at V and 4 bases at J, with 13 bases between the two ends. The CDR3 extends over 14 amino acids. CDR1 ENHRY and CDR2 SYGVKD come from the germline V gene. The CDR3, as DNA: TGTGCCATCAGTGATAATAGCAAAGAGTACGAGCAGTACTTC. It yields the protein CAISDNSKEYEQYF.

Turning to this clonotype: At one end, the junction sequence differs from germline, possibly due to a read error. The CDR3 sequence is CAGSFSSSGGDTQYF. CDR3 DNA: TGTGCCGGCAGCTTTAGCTCTAGCGGGGGAGATACGCAGTATTTT. The rearrangement uses TRBV5-6 and TRBJ2-3, with TRBD2 identical over 10 bases. The V gene's germline CDR1 is SGHDT and CDR2 YYEEEE. The CDR3 extends over 15 amino acids.